What follows are 10 T cell receptor beta chains derived from one specimen sequenced in a study of shared clonotypes between healthy human individuals. The data were produced by immunoSEQ multiplex PCR, yet TCRdb's version contains in-frame clones alone and is incomplete. The profile covers about 190,000 clones, with around 63% appearing a single time and about 10% taken by the ten largest. Sequenced input: memory CD4+ T cells sorted from blood. Subset described: CD45RA-negative fraction. These receptors were collected from a man aged 25 to 40 in good health.

This clone has only a few counts. The chain combines TRBV10-2 with TRBJ1-1; 7 nucleotides match TRBD1. J was trimmed by 4 bases and V by 8 bases; bases with no gene match: 7. Per germline, CDR1 WSHSY and CDR2 SAAADI. This CDR3 is 13 amino acids long. The CDR3 reads CASLRGLGTEAFF. CDR3 nucleotides: TGCGCCAGCCTTAGGGGGCTGGGCACTGAAGCTTTCTTT.

This clone occurred a few times. CDR3 nucleotides: TGTGCCAGCTCACCACCGGTGACAGGGGCTCCAAACGATGAGCAGTTCTTC. Translated: CASSPPVTGAPNDEQFF. The chain recombines TRBV18 with TRBJ2-1, with 8 bases lining up with TRBD1. The V and J ends lost 0 bases and 8 bases, in that order; junction bases with no gene match: 12. This CDR3 is 17 amino acids long. CDR1 and CDR2 from the germline V gene are KGHSH and LQKENI.

The chain couples TRBV5-1 to TRBJ2-1, with 13 bases fitting TRBD2. The CDR3 has 18 amino acids. After removal of 0 bases from V and 4 bases from J, the junction contained 7 bases not matched to a gene. CDR1 is SGHRS, CDR2 YFSETQ, per germline. The CDR3 region has the DNA TGCGCCAGCAGCTTGGCCAGATCGGGACTAGCGGGATACAATGAGCAGTTCTTC. Its translation: CASSLARSGLAGYNEQFF.

The J gene is TRBJ2-2, the V gene TRBV5-6; perhaps TRBD2 as D (5 bases). Germline V gives CDR1 SGHDT, CDR2 YYEEEE. The CDR3 has 17 residues. V lost 4 bases to trimming and J lost 6 bases, with 22 bases between them. CDR3 sequence reads: CASSPPSGRKSAGELFF. As DNA, the CDR3 is TGTGCCAGCAGCCCACCCTCGGGGAGAAAATCGGCCGGGGAGCTGTTTTTT.

V is TRBV29-1 and J is TRBJ2-7; 8 bases line up with TRBD1. Germline CDR1 SQVTM, CDR2 ANQGSEA. The CDR3 has 12 amino acids. V lost 4 bases and J lost 4; bases outside the gene matches: 3. CDR3 bases: TGCAGCGTTGGGCAGGGGGCTTACGAGCAGTACTTC. It translates to CSVGQGAYEQYF.

As for this clone: Different DNA sequences within this sample yield the same CDR3. The chain carries TRBV29-1 and TRBJ1-5, with D maybe TRBD1 (5 bases). There are 13 residues in the CDR3. Germline CDR1 is SQVTM and CDR2 is ANQGSEA. Trimming removed 3 bases at V and 4 bases at J, with 10 bases between. CDR3 sequence (DNA): TGCAGCGTTGATCAGGGCCCAAATCAGCCCCAGCATTTT. Translated, it gives CSVDQGPNQPQHF.

The chain is built from TRBV11-1 and TRBJ2-7; 7 bases agree with TRBD2. Trimming took 0 bases from V and 2 from J; bases not matched to a gene: 1. Germline V gene lookup returns CDR1 SGHAT and CDR2 FQDESV (reference sequence). This CDR3 contains 14 residues. CDR3: CASSLAGGPYEQYF. Here the CDR3 DNA reads TGTGCCAGCAGCTTAGCGGGAGGGCCCTACGAGCAGTACTTC.

This clone showed up just a few times. The chain is built from TRBV2 and TRBJ2-3; 11 nucleotides agree with TRBD2. V lost 7 bases and J lost 6; bases outside the gene matches: 12. Germline V gene lookup returns CDR1 SNHLY and CDR2 FYNNEI. The CDR3 extends over 16 amino acids. The CDR3 loop reads CASTFPTSGNDDTQYF. DNA of the CDR3: TGTGCCAGCACTTTCCCGACTAGCGGGAACGACGATACGCAGTATTTT.

The chain is built from TRBV6-1 and TRBJ1-5, with no clear D. V lost 2 bases, J lost 5 bases, and 10 bases lay in between. The CDR3 extends over 14 amino acids. The V gene's germline CDR1 is MNHNS and CDR2 SASEGT. The CDR3 nucleotides are TGTGCCAGCAGTGAAATTAGGGTTCATCAGCCCCAGCATTTT. This encodes CASSEIRVHQPQHF.

This clone has a handful of counts. The CDR3 spells CASSVGLAGYNEQFF. The CDR3 nucleotides read TGCGCCAGCAGTGTGGGACTAGCGGGATACAATGAGCAGTTCTTC. J is TRBJ2-1 and V is TRBV10-1; TRBD2 aligns across 13 bases. Looked up from germline, CDR1 is WNHNN and CDR2 is SYGVQD (reference sequence). The CDR3 is 15 residues long. The junction had 1 base not matched to a gene; V was cut back by 4 bases and J by 4 bases.